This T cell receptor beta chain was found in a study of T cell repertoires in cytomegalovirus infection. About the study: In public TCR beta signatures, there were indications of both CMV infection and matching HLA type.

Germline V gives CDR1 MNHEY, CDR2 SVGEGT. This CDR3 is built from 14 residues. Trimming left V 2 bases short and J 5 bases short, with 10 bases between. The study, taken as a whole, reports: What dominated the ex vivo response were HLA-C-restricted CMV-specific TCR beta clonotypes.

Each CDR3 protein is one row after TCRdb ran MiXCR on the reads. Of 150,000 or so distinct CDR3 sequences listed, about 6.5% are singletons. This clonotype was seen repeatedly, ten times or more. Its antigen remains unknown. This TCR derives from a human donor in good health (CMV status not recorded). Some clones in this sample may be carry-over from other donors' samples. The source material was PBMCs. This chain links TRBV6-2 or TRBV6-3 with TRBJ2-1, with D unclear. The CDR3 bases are TGTGCCAGCAGTTACGGACGTTCGGACAATGAGCAGTTCTTC. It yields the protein CASSYGRSDNEQFF.